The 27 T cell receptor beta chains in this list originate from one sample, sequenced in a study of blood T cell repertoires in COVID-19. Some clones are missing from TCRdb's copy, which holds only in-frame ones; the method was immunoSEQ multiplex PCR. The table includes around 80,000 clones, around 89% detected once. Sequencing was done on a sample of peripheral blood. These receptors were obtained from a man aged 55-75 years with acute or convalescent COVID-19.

CDR3 amino acids: CASSNRTGCFQPQHF. The CDR3 DNA reads as TGTGCCAGCAGTAATAGGACAGGGTGTTTTCAGCCCCAGCATTTT. J is TRBJ1-5 and V is TRBV25-1; 8 bases agree with TRBD1. The CDR3 consists of 15 residues. The trim removed 5 bases at V and 6 bases at J, leaving 9 bases unmatched. Germline-derived CDR1 and CDR2 are MGHDK and SYGVNS.

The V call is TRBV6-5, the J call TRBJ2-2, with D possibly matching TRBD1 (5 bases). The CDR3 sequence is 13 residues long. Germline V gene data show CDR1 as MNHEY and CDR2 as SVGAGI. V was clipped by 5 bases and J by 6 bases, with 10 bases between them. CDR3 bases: TGTGCCAGCAGTCTACAGGTCCCCGGGGAGCTGTTTTTT. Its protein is CASSLQVPGELFF.

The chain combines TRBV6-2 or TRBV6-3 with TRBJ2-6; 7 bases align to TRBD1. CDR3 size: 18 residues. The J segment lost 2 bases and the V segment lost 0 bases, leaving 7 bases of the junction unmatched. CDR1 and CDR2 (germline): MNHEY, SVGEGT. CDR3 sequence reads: CASSYSQGLDPGANVLTF. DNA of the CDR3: TGTGCCAGCAGTTACTCACAGGGGCTCGACCCTGGGGCCAACGTCCTGACTTTC.

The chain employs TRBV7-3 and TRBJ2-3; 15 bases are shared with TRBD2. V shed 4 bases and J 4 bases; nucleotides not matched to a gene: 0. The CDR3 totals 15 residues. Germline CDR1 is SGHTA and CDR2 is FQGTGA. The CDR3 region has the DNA TGTGCCAGCAGCTGGACTAGCGGGGGGGCAGATACGCAGTATTTT. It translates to CASSWTSGGADTQYF.

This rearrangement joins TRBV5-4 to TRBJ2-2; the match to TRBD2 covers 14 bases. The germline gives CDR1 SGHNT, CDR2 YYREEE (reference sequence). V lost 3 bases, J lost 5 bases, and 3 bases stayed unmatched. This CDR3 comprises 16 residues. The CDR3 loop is CASSYGLAGGTGELFF. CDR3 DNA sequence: TGTGCCAGCAGCTACGGACTAGCGGGAGGAACCGGGGAGCTGTTTTTT.

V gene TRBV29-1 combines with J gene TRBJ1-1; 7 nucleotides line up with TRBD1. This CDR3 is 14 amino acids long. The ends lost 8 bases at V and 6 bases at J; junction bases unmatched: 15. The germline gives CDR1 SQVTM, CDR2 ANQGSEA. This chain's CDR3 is CSLLGETGLSEAFF. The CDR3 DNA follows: TGCAGCCTCCTCGGGGAGACAGGGCTCTCTGAAGCTTTCTTT.

The CDR3 region has the DNA TGTGCCAGTCGACCAGGGGGCGTTTATGGCTACACCTTC. Translating it yields CASRPGGVYGYTF. V is TRBV28 and J is TRBJ1-2, with 8 bases aligning to TRBD1. Germline V CDR1 and CDR2: MDHEN, SYDVKM. J lost 5 bases, V lost 9 bases, and 8 bases had no gene match. The CDR3 loop spans 13 amino acids.

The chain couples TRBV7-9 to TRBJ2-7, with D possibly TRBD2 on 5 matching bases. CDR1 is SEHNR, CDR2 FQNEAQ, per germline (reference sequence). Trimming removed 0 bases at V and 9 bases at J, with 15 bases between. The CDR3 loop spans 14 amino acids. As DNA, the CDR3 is TGTGCCAGCAGCTTAGCGGAGGTTCGGAGTGGGCAGTACTTC. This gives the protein CASSLAEVRSGQYF.

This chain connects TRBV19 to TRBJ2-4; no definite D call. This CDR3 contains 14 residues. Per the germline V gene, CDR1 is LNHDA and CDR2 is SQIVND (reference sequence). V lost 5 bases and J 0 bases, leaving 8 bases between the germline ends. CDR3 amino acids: CASSSSGAKNIQYF. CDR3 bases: TGTGCCAGTAGTTCCTCAGGAGCCAAAAACATTCAGTACTTC.

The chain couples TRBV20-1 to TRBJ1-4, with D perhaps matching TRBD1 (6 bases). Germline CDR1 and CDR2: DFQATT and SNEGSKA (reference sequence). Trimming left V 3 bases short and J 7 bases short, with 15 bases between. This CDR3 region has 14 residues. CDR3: CSASLSQGTEKLFF. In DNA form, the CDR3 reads TGCAGTGCTAGTCTAAGTCAGGGGACTGAAAAACTGTTTTTT.

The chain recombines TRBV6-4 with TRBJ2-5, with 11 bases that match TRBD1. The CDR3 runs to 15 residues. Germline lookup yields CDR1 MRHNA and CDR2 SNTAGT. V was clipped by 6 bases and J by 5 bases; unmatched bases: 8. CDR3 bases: TGTGCCAGCAGCGAAAGGACAGGGGGCTTGGAGACCCAGTACTTC. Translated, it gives CASSERTGGLETQYF.

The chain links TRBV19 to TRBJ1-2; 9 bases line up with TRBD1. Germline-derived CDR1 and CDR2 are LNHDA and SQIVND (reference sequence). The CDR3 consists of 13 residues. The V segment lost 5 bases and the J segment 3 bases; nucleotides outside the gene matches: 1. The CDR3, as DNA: TGTGCCAGTAGTCGGACAGGGGACTATGGCTACACCTTC. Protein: CASSRTGDYGYTF.

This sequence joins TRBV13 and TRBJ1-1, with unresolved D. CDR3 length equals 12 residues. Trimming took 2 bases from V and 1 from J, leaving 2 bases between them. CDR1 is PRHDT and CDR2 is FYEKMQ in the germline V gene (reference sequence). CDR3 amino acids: CASSLQNTEAFF. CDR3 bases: TGTGCCAGCAGCTTACAGAACACTGAAGCTTTCTTT.

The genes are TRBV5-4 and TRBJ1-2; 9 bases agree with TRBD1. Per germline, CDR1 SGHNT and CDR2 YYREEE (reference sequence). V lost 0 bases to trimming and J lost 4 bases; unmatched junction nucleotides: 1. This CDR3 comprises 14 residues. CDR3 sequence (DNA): TGTGCCAGCAGCTTGGGACAGGGGGTCTATGGCTACACCTTC. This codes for CASSLGQGVYGYTF.

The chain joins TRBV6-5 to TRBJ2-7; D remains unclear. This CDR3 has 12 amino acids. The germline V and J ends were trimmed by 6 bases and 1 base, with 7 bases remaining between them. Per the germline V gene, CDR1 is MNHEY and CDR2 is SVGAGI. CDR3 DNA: TGTGCCAGCAGCCCCAGGTCCTACGAGCAGTACTTC. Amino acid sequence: CASSPRSYEQYF.

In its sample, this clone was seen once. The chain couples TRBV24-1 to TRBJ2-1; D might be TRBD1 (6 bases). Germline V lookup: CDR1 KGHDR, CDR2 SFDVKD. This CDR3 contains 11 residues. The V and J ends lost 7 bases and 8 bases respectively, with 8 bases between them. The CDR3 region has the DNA TGTGCCACCAGAGAGGGGGATGAGCAGTTCTTC. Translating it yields CATREGDEQFF.

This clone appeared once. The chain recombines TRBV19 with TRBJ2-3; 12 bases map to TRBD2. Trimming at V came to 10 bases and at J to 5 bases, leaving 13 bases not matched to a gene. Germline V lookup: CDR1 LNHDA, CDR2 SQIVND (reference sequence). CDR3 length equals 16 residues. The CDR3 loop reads CATNPSGRAWGDTQYF. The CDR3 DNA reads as TGTGCCACCAACCCTAGCGGGAGGGCCTGGGGAGATACGCAGTATTTT.

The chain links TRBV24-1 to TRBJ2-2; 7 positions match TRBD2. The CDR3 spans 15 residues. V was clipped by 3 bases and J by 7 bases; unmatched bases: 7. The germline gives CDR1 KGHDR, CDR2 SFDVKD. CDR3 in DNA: TGTGCCACCAGTGATCGCGGACTAGGAGGCGGGGAGCTGTTTTTT. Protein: CATSDRGLGGGELFF.

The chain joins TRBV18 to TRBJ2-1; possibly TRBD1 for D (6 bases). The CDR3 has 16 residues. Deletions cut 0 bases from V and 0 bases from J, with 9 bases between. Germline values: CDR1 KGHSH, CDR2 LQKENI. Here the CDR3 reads CASSPPYRDSYNEQFF. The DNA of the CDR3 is TGTGCCAGCTCACCACCTTACAGGGACTCCTACAATGAGCAGTTCTTC.

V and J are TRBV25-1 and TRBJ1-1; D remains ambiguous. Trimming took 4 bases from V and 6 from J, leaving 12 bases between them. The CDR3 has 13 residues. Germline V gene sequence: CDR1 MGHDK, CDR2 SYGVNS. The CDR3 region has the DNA TGTGCCAGCAGTGTTGGAGGTCTGCCTGAAGCTTTCTTT. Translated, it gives CASSVGGLPEAFF.

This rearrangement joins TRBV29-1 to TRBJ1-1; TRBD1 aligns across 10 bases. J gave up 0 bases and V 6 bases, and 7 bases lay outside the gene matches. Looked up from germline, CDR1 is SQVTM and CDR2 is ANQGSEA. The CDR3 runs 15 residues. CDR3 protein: CSVRRGTGVNTEAFF. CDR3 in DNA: TGCAGCGTAAGAAGGGGGACAGGGGTGAACACTGAAGCTTTCTTT.

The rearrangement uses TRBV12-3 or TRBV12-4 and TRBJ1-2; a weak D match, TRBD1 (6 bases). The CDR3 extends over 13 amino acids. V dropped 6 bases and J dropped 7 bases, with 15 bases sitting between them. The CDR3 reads CASSQGFQVGYTF. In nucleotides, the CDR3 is TGTGCCAGCAGCCAGGGGTTCCAGGTTGGCTACACCTTC.

CDR3 residues: CASSVAGDNSPLHF. DNA for the CDR3: TGCGCCAGCAGTGTGGCAGGGGATAATTCACCCCTCCACTTT. The chain has TRBV10-2 and TRBJ1-6; D perhaps matches TRBD1 (6 bases). From germline, CDR1 is WSHSY and CDR2 SAAADI. Between the trimmed V and J ends, which lost 4 bases and 5 bases, there was a span of 9 bases. This CDR3 has 14 amino acids.

The CDR3 loop is CSANGRDEQFF. CDR3 DNA sequence: TGCAGTGCAAACGGGAGGGACGAGCAGTTCTTC. The chain is built from TRBV20-1 and TRBJ2-1; 8 bases line up with TRBD2. Germline CDR1 and CDR2: DFQATT and SNEGSKA (reference sequence). Trimming removed 6 bases from V and 10 bases from J; junction bases left unmatched: 5. The length of the CDR3 is 11 residues.

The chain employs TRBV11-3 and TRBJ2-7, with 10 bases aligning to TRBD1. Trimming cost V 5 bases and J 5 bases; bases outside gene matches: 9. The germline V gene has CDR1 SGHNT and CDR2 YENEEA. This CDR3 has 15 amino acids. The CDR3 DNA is TGTGCCAGCAGCCAAATGGGACAGGGGTCTAACGAGCAGTACTTC. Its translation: CASSQMGQGSNEQYF.

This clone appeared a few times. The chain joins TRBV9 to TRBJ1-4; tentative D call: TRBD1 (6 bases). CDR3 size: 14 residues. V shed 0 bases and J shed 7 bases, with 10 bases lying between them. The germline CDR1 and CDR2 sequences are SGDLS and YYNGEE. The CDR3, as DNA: TGTGCCAGCAGCGTAGATGGGGGCAGTGAAAAACTGTTTTTT. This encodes CASSVDGGSEKLFF.

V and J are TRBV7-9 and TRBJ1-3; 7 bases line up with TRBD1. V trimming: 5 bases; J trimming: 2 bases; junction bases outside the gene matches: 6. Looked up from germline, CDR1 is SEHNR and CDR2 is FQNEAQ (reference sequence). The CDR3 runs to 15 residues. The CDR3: CASSATTGTGNTIYF. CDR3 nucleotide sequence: TGTGCCAGCAGCGCCACGACAGGGACTGGAAACACCATATATTTT.